The following is a T cell receptor (beta chain) sequence with its context. The antigen is not known. The data are from a study of T-cell reconstitution after alpha-beta-depleted transplantation in children. TCRbeta library preparation incorporated unique molecular identifiers. TCRdb ran MiXCR on the PCR reads and lists one entry per CDR3 protein. The sample lists around 580,000 distinct CDR3 sequences; over 20% were seen once. Germline values: CDR1 SGHRS, CDR2 YFSETQ. This CDR3 comprises 15 residues. V gave up 4 bases and J gave up 6 bases; unmatched junction bases: 10. Study findings and constraints: At day 60, the high TCRbeta diversity found in some patients originated from recipient T cells and thymic progenitors that had survived. T cells produced anew were the main source of T-cell counts and diversity one year after transplant. Expanded clones from the graft, numbering several hundred, reportedly supplied alpha-beta T cells about two months after transplant.

The chain employs TRBV5-1 and TRBJ2-1; 7 bases match TRBD2. The source is a boy in the first two years of life with Wiskott-Aldrich syndrome, due to receive a stem cell transplant. The specimen was PBMCs, collected before TCRalphabeta/CD19-depleted stem cell transplant. The CDR3 DNA reads TGCGCCAGCAGCGTCGGTTTAGCGGGCCTCAATGAGCAGTTCTTC. Protein sequence: CASSVGLAGLNEQFF.